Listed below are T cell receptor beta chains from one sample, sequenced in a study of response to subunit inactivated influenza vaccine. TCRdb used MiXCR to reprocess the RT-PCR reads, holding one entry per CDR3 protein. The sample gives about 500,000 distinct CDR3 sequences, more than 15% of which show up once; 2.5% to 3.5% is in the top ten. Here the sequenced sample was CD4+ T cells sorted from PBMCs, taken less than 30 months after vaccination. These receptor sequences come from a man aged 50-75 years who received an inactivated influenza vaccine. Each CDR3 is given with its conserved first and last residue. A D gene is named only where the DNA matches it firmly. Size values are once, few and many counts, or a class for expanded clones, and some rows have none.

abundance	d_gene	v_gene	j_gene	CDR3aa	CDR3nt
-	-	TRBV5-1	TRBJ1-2	CASSLEAGGYEGYTF	TGCGCCAGCAGCTTGGAAGCCGGGGGGTATGAAGGCTACACCTTC
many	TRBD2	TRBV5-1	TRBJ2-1	CASSGGPAGVVNNEQFF	TGCGCCAGCAGCGGGGGGCCAGCGGGAGTGGTGAACAATGAGCAGTTCTTC
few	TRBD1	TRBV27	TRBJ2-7	CASSRRDSSSRRHEQYF	TGTGCCAGCAGCCGAAGGGACAGCTCCTCTCGTCGGCACGAGCAGTACTTC
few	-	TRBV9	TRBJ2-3	CASSLDPSGNTQYF	TGTGCCAGCAGCCTAGACCCCTCCGGAAATACGCAGTATTTT
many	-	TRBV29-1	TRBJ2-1	CSAAKGGLGNEQFF	TGCAGCGCCGCCAAGGGGGGCCTAGGCAATGAGCAGTTCTTC
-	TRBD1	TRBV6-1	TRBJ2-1	CASLKTGGGYNEQFF	TGTGCCAGCTTAAAGACAGGGGGCGGCTACAATGAGCAGTTCTTC
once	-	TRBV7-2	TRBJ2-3	CASTRGGFTDTQYF	TGTGCCAGCACCCGCGGGGGCTTCACAGATACGCAGTATTTT
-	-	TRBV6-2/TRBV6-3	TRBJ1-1	CASSYSIGGYGTEAFF	TGTGCCAGCAGTTACTCGATCGGGGGTTACGGCACTGAAGCTTTCTTT
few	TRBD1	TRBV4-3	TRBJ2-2	CASSQGLGTGDTGELFF	TGCGCCAGCAGCCAAGGACTTGGGACAGGGGATACCGGGGAGCTGTTTTTT
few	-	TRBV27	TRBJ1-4	CASVDRATNEKLFF	TGTGCCAGCGTAGACAGAGCAACTAATGAAAAACTGTTTTTT
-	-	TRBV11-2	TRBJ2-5	CASSSLKYQETQYF	TGTGCCAGCAGCTCCTTAAAGTACCAAGAGACCCAGTACTTC
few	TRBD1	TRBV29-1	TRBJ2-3	CSATGGDTQYF	TGCAGCGCTACAGGGGGGGATACGCAGTATTTT
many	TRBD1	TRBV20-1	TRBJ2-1	CSARDPGGVDNEQFF	TGCAGTGCTAGAGATCCAGGGGGCGTCGACAATGAGCAGTTCTTC
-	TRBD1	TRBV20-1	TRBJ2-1	CSARRYGDRDNEQFF	TGCAGTGCTAGAAGGTATGGGGACAGGGACAATGAGCAGTTCTTC
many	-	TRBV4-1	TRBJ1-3	CASSQGQGNSGNTIYF	TGCGCCAGCAGCCAAGGCCAGGGGAACTCTGGAAACACCATATATTTT
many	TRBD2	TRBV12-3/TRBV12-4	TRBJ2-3	CASSFRIGGDTQYF	TGTGCCAGCAGTTTCCGTATCGGGGGGGATACGCAGTATTTT
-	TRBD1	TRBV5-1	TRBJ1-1	CASSLGGGRVLNTEAFF	TGCGCCAGCAGCTTGGGAGGGGGCAGGGTGTTGAACACTGAAGCTTTCTTT
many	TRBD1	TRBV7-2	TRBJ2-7	CASSLRTGRQYF	TGTGCCAGCAGCTTAAGGACAGGTCGGCAGTACTTC
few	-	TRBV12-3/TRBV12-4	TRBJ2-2	CASSFRQGRTGELFF	TGTGCCAGCAGTTTTCGGCAGGGAAGGACCGGGGAGCTGTTTTTT
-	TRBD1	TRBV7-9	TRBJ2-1	CASSRTGGYYNEQFF	TGTGCCAGCAGCAGGACAGGGGGCTATTACAATGAGCAGTTCTTC
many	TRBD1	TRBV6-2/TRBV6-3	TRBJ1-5	CASKQGQGAYQPQHF	TGTGCCAGCAAACAGGGACAGGGGGCCTATCAGCCCCAGCATTTT
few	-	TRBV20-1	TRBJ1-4	CSASEATNEKLFF	TGCAGTGCTTCGGAGGCAACTAATGAAAAACTGTTTTTT
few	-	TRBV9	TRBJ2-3	CASGRTTSTDTQYF	TGTGCCAGCGGACGTACTACATCCACAGATACGCAGTATTTT
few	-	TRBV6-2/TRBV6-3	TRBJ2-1	CASSYPPSPDNEQFF	TGTGCCAGCAGTTACCCGCCTAGCCCGGATAATGAGCAGTTCTTC
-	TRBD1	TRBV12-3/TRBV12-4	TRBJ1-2	CASSLGLTGGDYGYTF	TGTGCCAGCAGTTTGGGATTGACAGGGGGGGACTATGGCTACACCTTC
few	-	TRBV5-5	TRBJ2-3	CASSLLSGPRTDTQYF	TGTGCCAGCAGCTTGTTGTCAGGCCCAAGGACAGATACGCAGTATTTT
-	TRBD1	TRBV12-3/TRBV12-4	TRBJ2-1	CASTEPGQGHEQFF	TGTGCCAGCACCGAGCCTGGACAGGGCCATGAGCAGTTCTTC
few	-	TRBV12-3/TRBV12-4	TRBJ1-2	CASSPFRSNYGYTF	TGTGCCAGCAGCCCGTTCAGGTCTAACTATGGCTACACCTTC
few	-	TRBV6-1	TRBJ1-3	CASSKTGSGGNTIYF	TGTGCCAGCAGTAAGACAGGTTCGGGTGGAAACACCATATATTTT
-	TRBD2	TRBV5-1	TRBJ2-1	CASTSGYNEQFF	TGCGCCAGCACTAGCGGCTACAATGAGCAGTTCTTC